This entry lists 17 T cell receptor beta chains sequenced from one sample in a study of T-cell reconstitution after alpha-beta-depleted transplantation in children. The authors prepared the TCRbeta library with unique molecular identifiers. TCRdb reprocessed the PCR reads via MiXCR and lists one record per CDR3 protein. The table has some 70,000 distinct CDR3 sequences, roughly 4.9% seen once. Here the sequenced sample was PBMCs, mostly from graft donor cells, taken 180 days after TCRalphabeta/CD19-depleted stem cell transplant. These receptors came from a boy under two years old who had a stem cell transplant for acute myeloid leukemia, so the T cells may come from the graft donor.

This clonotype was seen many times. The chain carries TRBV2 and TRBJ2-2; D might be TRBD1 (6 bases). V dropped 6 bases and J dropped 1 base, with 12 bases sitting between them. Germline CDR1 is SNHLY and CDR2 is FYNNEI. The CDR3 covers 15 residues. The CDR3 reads CASSLRGLNTGELFF. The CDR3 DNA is TGTGCCAGCAGCCTCAGGGGTCTGAACACCGGGGAGCTGTTTTTT.

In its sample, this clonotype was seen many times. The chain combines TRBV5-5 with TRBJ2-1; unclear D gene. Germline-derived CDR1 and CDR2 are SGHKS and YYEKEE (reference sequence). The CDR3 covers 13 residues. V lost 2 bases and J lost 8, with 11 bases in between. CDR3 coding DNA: TGTGCCAGCAGCTTCGGGCTAGGCGATGAGCAGTTCTTC. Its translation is CASSFGLGDEQFF.

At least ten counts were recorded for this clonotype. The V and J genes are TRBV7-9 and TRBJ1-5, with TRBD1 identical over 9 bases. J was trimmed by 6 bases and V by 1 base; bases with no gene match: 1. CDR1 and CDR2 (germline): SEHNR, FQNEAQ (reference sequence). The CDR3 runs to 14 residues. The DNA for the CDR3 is TGTGCCAGCAGCTTAGTGGGACAGGGTCAGCCCCAGCATTTT. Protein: CASSLVGQGQPQHF.

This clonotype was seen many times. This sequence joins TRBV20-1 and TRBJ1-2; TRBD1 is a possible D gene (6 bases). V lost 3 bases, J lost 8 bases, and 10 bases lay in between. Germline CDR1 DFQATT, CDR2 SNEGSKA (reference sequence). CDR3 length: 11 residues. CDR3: CSASSGAGYTF. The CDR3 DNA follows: TGCAGTGCTAGTTCAGGGGCAGGCTACACCTTC.

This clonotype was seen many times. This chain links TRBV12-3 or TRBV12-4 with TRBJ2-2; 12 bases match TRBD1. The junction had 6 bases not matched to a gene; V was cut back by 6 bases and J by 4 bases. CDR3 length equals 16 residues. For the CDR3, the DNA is TGTGCCAGCAGCCGGGACAGGGGGCGCGCCACCGGGGAGCTGTTTTTT. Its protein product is CASSRDRGRATGELFF.

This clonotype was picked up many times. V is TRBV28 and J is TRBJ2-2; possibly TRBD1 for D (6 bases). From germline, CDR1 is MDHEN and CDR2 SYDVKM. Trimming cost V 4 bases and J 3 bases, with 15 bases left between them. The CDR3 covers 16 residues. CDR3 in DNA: TGTGCCAGCAGTTCACAGGGCCCCATCGACACCGGGGAGCTGTTTTTT. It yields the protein CASSSQGPIDTGELFF.

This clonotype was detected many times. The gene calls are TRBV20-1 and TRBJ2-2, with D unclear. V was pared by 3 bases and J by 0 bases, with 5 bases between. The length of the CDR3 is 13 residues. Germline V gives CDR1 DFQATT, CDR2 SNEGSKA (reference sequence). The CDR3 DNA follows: TGCAGTGCTAGCGCCCCGAACACCGGGGAGCTGTTTTTT. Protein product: CSASAPNTGELFF.

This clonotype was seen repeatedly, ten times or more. The CDR3 DNA sequence: TGTGCCAGCAGCGTAGGGTCCCGGGAGCTGTTTTTT. This translates into CASSVGSRELFF. The V and J genes are TRBV9 and TRBJ2-2; D call uncertain. This CDR3 has 12 residues. CDR1 is SGDLS, CDR2 YYNGEE, per germline. V was pared by 0 bases and J by 9 bases, with 6 bases between.

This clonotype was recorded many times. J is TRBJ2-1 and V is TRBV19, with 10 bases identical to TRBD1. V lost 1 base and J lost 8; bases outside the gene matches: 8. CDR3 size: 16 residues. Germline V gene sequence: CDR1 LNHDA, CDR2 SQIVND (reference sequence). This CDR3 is CASSIGTGTGVDEQFF. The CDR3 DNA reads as TGTGCCAGTAGTATAGGTACCGGGACAGGGGTTGATGAGCAGTTCTTC.

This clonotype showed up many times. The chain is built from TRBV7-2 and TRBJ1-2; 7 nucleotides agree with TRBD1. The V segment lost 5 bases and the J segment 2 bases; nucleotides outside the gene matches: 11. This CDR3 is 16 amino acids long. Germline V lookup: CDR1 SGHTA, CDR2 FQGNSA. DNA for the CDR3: TGTGCCAGCAGCCGCCCCCGGACAGGCGTCAACTATGGCTACACCTTC. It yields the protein CASSRPRTGVNYGYTF.

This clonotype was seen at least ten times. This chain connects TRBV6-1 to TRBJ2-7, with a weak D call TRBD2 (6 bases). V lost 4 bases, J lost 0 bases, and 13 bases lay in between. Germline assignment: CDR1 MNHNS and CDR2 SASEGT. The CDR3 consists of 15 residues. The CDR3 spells CASSAHPGVSYEQYF. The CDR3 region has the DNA TGTGCCAGCAGTGCCCATCCGGGAGTCTCCTACGAGCAGTACTTC.

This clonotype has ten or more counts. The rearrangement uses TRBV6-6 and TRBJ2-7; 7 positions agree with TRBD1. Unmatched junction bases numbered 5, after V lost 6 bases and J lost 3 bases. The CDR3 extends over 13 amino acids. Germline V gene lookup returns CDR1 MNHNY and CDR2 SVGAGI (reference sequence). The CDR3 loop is CASRAGTDYEQYF. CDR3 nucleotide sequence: TGTGCCAGCAGGGCCGGGACAGACTACGAGCAGTACTTC.

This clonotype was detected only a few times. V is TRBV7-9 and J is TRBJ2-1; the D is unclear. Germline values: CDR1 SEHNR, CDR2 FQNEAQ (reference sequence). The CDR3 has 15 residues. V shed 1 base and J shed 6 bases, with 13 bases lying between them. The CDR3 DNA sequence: TGTGCCAGCAGCTTAGTACCCGTCACCGTCAATGAGCAGTTCTTC. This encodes CASSLVPVTVNEQFF.

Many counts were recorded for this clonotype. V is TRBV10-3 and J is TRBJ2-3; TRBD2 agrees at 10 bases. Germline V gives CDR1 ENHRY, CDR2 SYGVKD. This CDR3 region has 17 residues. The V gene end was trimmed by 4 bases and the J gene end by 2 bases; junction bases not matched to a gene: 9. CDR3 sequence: CAISAASGGAPTDTQYF. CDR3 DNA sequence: TGTGCCATCAGTGCGGCCAGCGGGGGGGCCCCCACAGATACGCAGTATTTT.

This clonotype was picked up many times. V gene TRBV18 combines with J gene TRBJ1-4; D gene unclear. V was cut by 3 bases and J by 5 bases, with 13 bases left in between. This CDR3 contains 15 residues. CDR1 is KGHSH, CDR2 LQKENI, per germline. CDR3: CASSPDQRRNEKLFF. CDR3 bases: TGTGCCAGCTCACCCGATCAAAGGCGGAATGAAAAACTGTTTTTT.

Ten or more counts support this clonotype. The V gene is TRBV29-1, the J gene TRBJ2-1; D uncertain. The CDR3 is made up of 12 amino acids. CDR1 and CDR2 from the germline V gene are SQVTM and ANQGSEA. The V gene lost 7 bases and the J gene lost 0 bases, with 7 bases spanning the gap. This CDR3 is CSAARSYNEQFF. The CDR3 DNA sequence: TGCAGCGCTGCGCGCTCCTACAATGAGCAGTTCTTC.

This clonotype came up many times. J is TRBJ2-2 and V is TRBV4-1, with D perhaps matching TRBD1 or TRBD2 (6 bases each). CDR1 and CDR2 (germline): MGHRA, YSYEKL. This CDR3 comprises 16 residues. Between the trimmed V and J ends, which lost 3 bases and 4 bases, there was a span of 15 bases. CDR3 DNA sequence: TGCGCCAGCAGCCACCCCGCGGGACACTCCACCGGGGAGCTGTTTTTT. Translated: CASSHPAGHSTGELFF.